Shown below are 27 T cell receptor beta chains from a single sample sequenced in a study of blood T cells in healthy people across ages. A sample-barcoded 5' primer and a J-beta primer mix were used in a second PCR of roughly 7 to 11 cycles. TCRdb re-analysed the 5' RACE reads in MiXCR, keeping a single row per CDR3 protein. The sample carries some 1.1 million distinct CDR3 sequences, roughly two fifths recorded once. Input material: blood. The receptors shown here come from a young man in good health.

This clonotype was seen only a few times. The chain links TRBV27 to TRBJ1-2; TRBD1 matches at 11 bases. The V and J ends lost 3 bases and 7 bases, in that order; junction bases with no gene match: 4. This CDR3 has 14 residues. CDR1 and CDR2 from the germline V gene are MNHEY and SMNVEV (reference sequence). The DNA for the CDR3 is TGTGCCAGCAGTTTCGGGACAGGGGGGTTTGGCTACACCTTC. This translates into CASSFGTGGFGYTF.

The V call is TRBV4-2, the J call TRBJ2-1, with D possibly being TRBD2 (5 bases). The DNA matches TRBJ2-7 better at its end, which makes the J call doubtful. Germline V gives CDR1 LGHNA, CDR2 YNFKEQ. This CDR3 spans 14 amino acids. The CDR3 protein is CASSQDRSGNEQYF. The CDR3 DNA sequence: TGTGCCAGCAGCCAAGATCGCAGCGGCAATGAGCAGTACTTC.

Only a few counts were recorded for this clonotype. CDR3 sequence (DNA): TGCAGTGCTAGTGCTACCTCAGGGGCGTATTCACCCCTCCACTTT. It is translated as CSASATSGAYSPLHF. The chain has TRBV20-1 and TRBJ1-6; tentatively, D is TRBD1 (6 bases). This CDR3 has 15 amino acids. Germline values: CDR1 DFQATT, CDR2 SNEGSKA (reference sequence). V lost 3 bases and J 8 bases, leaving 17 bases between the germline ends.

The chain uses TRBV7-2 and TRBJ2-3, with D perhaps TRBD1 (5 bases). Trimming took off 2 bases at V and 0 bases at J, with 9 bases between the two ends. Germline V gives CDR1 SGHTA, CDR2 FQGNSA. This CDR3 contains 15 residues. CDR3: CASSLIQASTDTQYF. CDR3 nucleotides: TGTGCCAGCAGCTTAATACAGGCGAGCACAGATACGCAGTATTTT.

The sample holds a few counts of this clonotype. This sequence joins TRBV29-1 and TRBJ1-1; TRBD1 agrees at 7 bases. V lost 6 bases to trimming and J lost 6 bases; unmatched junction nucleotides: 13. Germline CDR1 SQVTM, CDR2 ANQGSEA. This CDR3 region has 14 residues. The CDR3 DNA sequence: TGCAGCGTAGACGTGCAGGGGGGGATTTCTGAAGCTTTCTTT. Translating gives CSVDVQGGISEAFF.

This clonotype occurred once. The V call is TRBV2, the J call TRBJ1-4, with D hard to call. CDR1 is SNHLY, CDR2 FYNNEI, per germline. The CDR3 loop spans 11 amino acids. The V end was cut by 1 base, the J end by 10 bases, with 4 bases between. CDR3 in DNA: TGTGCCAGCAGTGAAGAGGGAAAACTGTTTTTT. It encodes CASSEEGKLFF. The complete variable domain, with remaining parts taken from reference TRBV2 and TRBJ1-4, reads EPEVTQTPSHQVTQMGQEVILRCVPISNHLYFYWYRQILGQKVEFLVSFYNNEISEKSEIFDDQFSVERPDGSNFTLKIRSTKLEDSAMYFCASSEEGKLFFGSGTQLSVL.

The chain joins TRBV7-8 to TRBJ2-2; D may be TRBD1 (6 bases). CDR3 length: 16 amino acids. Trimming took off 7 bases at V and 2 bases at J, with 17 bases between the two ends. Germline V gene lookup returns CDR1 SGHVS and CDR2 FQNEAQ. CDR3 in DNA: TGTGCCAGCATCCGAGGCCGGGACACCAACACCGGGGAGCTGTTTTTT. Its translation: CASIRGRDTNTGELFF.

This chain links TRBV27 with TRBJ1-1; D might be TRBD1 (6 bases). CDR3 length: 13 residues. The V gene's germline CDR1 is MNHEY and CDR2 SMNVEV (reference sequence). With 0 bases removed from V and 7 bases from J, the gap between germline ends came to 9 bases. The CDR3 nucleotides are TGTGCCAGCAGTTTATCAACAGGGATTGAAGCTTTCTTT. It is translated as CASSLSTGIEAFF.

The chain carries TRBV15 and TRBJ1-4, with 8 bases fitting TRBD1. The CDR3 is 16 residues long. CDR1 is LNHNV and CDR2 is YYDKDF in the germline V gene (reference sequence). V dropped 0 bases and J dropped 8; count of bases not matched to a gene: 8. The CDR3 reads CATSRDFQGAGEKLFF. As DNA, the CDR3 is TGTGCCACCAGCAGAGATTTTCAGGGGGCCGGGGAAAAACTGTTTTTT.

This rearrangement joins TRBV6-6 to TRBJ1-4; 8 bases match TRBD1. Germline CDR1 and CDR2: MNHNY and SVGAGI (reference sequence). This CDR3 contains 12 residues. V lost 11 bases and J lost 13; bases outside the gene matches: 12. The CDR3: CAGSDRGGRLFF. For the CDR3, the DNA is TGTGCCGGATCAGACAGGGGTGGTAGACTGTTTTTT.

CDR3: CASSPIGGGPTDTQYF. Here the CDR3 DNA reads TGTGCCAGCAGCCCTATAGGGGGGGGGCCGACAGATACGCAGTATTTT. This chain joins TRBV4-2 and TRBJ2-3, with D perhaps TRBD2 (7 bases). CDR3 size: 16 residues. Germline CDR1 LGHNA, CDR2 YNFKEQ. The V end lost 4 bases, the J end lost 3 bases, and 17 bases lay between the germline ends.

The sample holds a few counts of this clonotype. The chain employs TRBV20-1 and TRBJ1-2; no definite D call. Germline V lookup: CDR1 DFQATT, CDR2 SNEGSKA (reference sequence). This CDR3 contains 11 residues. Between the trimmed V and J ends, which lost 2 bases and 6 bases, there was a span of 7 bases. The CDR3 protein is CSARMGNGYTF. For the CDR3, the DNA is TGCAGTGCTAGAATGGGGAATGGCTACACCTTC.

This clonotype occurred many times. The chain joins TRBV6-6 to TRBJ2-1; D may be TRBD1 or TRBD2 (6 bases each). Germline values: CDR1 MNHNY, CDR2 SVGAGI (reference sequence). Trimming removed 5 bases from V and 3 bases from J, with 17 bases in between. The CDR3 is 16 residues long. The chain's CDR3 is CASSKTIGGHYNEQFF. The CDR3 DNA is TGTGCCAGCAGTAAAACGATCGGGGGCCACTACAATGAGCAGTTCTTC.

This clonotype appeared a few times. The chain's CDR3 is CSARDDSGTSGGYNEQYF. The CDR3 DNA sequence: TGCAGTGCTAGAGACGACTCCGGGACTAGCGGGGGGTACAATGAGCAGTACTTC. The V and J genes are TRBV20-1 and TRBJ2-7; TRBD2 matches at 15 bases. The V and J ends lost 0 bases and 7 bases, in that order; junction bases with no gene match: 13. The CDR3 spans 18 residues. Germline V gene lookup returns CDR1 DFQATT and CDR2 SNEGSKA (reference sequence).

This clonotype appeared a single time. V usage is TRBV19 and J usage is TRBJ1-4; D is perhaps TRBD1 (6 bases). The CDR3 loop spans 17 amino acids. V was pared by 6 bases and J by 0 bases, with 17 bases between. Germline assignment: CDR1 LNHDA and CDR2 SQIVND (reference sequence). Here the CDR3 reads CASSLGTGGATNEKLFF. DNA for the CDR3: TGTGCCAGTAGCCTGGGGACGGGGGGCGCAACTAATGAAAAACTGTTTTTT.

In its sample, this clonotype was seen many times. The chain has TRBV12-3 or TRBV12-4 and TRBJ2-3, with 8 positions matching TRBD1. With 6 bases clipped from V and 0 bases from J, the junction kept 2 bases outside the gene matches. There are 14 residues in the CDR3. CDR3 sequence: CASSRDRSTDTQYF. The DNA for the CDR3 is TGTGCCAGCAGCCGGGACAGGAGCACAGATACGCAGTATTTT.

The J gene is TRBJ2-7, the V gene TRBV7-9; possible D gene TRBD1, 6 bases. Germline assignment: CDR1 SEHNR and CDR2 FQNEAQ (reference sequence). The CDR3 spans 14 residues. V shed 0 bases and J shed 2 bases, with 8 bases lying between them. CDR3 coding DNA: TGTGCCAGCAGCTTAGCCCGGGACACCTACGAGCAGTACTTC. This sequence encodes CASSLARDTYEQYF.

This sequence joins TRBV4-3 and TRBJ2-5; 15 bases agree with TRBD2. The CDR3 runs 16 residues. Germline assignment: CDR1 LGHNA and CDR2 YSLEER. The ends lost 2 bases at V and 13 bases at J; junction bases unmatched: 11. CDR3 region: CASSQNPGLAGGHTYF. Written as DNA, the CDR3 is TGCGCCAGCAGCCAAAACCCGGGACTAGCGGGGGGACACACGTACTTC.

This clonotype has a handful of counts. The rearrangement joins TRBV10-3 to TRBJ1-4; no clear D. The germline CDR1 and CDR2 sequences are ENHRY and SYGVKD. This CDR3 contains 12 residues. V lost 3 bases to trimming and J lost 8 bases, with 7 bases between them. CDR3 nucleotides: TGTGCCATCAGTGAAGAACAAGAAAAACTGTTTTTT. Its translation: CAISEEQEKLFF.

This clonotype has only a few counts. This chain connects TRBV5-1 to TRBJ2-5; perhaps TRBD2 as D (6 bases). The CDR3 covers 14 residues. CDR1 is SGHRS, CDR2 YFSETQ, per germline. V lost 7 bases, J lost 1 base, and 14 bases lay in between. The CDR3 region is CASFRRGSQETQYF. CDR3 DNA sequence: TGCGCCAGCTTTCGGCGGGGTAGCCAAGAGACCCAGTACTTC.

The V call is TRBV4-2, the J call TRBJ2-5, with unresolved D. CDR3 length equals 13 residues. Trimming took off 0 bases at V and 5 bases at J, with 7 bases between the two ends. Per the germline V gene, CDR1 is LGHNA and CDR2 is YNFKEQ. CDR3 residues: CASSQDVRETQYF. The CDR3 DNA is TGTGCCAGCAGCCAAGATGTACGGGAGACCCAGTACTTC.

This clonotype came up a few times. This chain links TRBV29-1 with TRBJ2-1, with D perhaps TRBD1 or TRBD2 (5 bases each). V gave up 7 bases and J gave up 6 bases, with 16 bases separating them. The CDR3 loop spans 13 amino acids. Per germline, CDR1 SQVTM and CDR2 ANQGSEA. The CDR3 spells CSAPGPSLNEQFF. In DNA, the CDR3 is TGCAGCGCCCCGGGACCTTCACTCAATGAGCAGTTCTTC.

This clonotype was found once. V is TRBV4-2 and J is TRBJ1-1; the D is unclear. There are 16 residues in the CDR3. Germline loops: CDR1 LGHNA, CDR2 YNFKEQ. V dropped 0 bases and J dropped 4 bases, with 15 bases sitting between them. The CDR3 is CASSQDLLSAVTEAFF. CDR3 coding DNA: TGTGCCAGCAGCCAAGACTTGTTGAGTGCGGTCACTGAAGCTTTCTTT.

The chain carries TRBV6-5 and TRBJ2-7; D possibly corresponds to TRBD2 (5 bases). Trimming removed 2 bases from V and 1 base from J, with 6 bases in between. Germline loops: CDR1 MNHEY, CDR2 SVGAGI. CDR3 length: 13 residues. The CDR3 loop reads CASSYGESYEQYF. CDR3 DNA sequence: TGTGCCAGCAGTTACGGGGAGTCCTACGAGCAGTACTTC.

The rearrangement uses TRBV6-5 and TRBJ2-3, with TRBD2 as a possible D gene (6 bases). Germline CDR1 MNHEY, CDR2 SVGAGI. The V end lost 2 bases, the J end lost 0 bases, and 15 bases lay between the germline ends. This CDR3 comprises 17 residues. As DNA, the CDR3 is TGTGCCAGCAGTTACCGCGTGACTAGTGCTAGCACAGATACGCAGTATTTT. It specifies CASSYRVTSASTDTQYF.

This chain uses TRBV5-1 with TRBJ2-3, with D possibly TRBD1 on 6 matching bases. CDR3 size: 15 residues. The V and J ends lost 0 bases and 5 bases respectively, with 13 bases between them. CDR1 is SGHRS and CDR2 is YFSETQ in the germline V gene. The CDR3 region is CASSLGGLAGDTQYF. CDR3 coding DNA: TGCGCCAGCAGCTTGGGGGGGCTGGCAGGAGATACGCAGTATTTT. Combining the CDR3 with reference TRBV5-1 and TRBJ2-3 gives the whole variable domain KAGVTQTPRYLIKTRGQQVTLSCSPISGHRSVSWYQQTPGQGLQFLFEYFSETQRNKGNFPGRFSGRQFSNSRSEMNVSTLELGDSALYLCASSLGGLAGDTQYFGPGTRLTVL.

This clonotype was observed a few times. The CDR3 spells CASSYGFYGYTF. The CDR3 DNA follows: TGCGCCAGCAGCTACGGCTTCTATGGCTACACCTTC. The gene calls are TRBV5-1 and TRBJ1-2; no reliable D call. Germline V gene sequence: CDR1 SGHRS, CDR2 YFSETQ. CDR3 size: 12 residues. Trimming shortened V by 3 bases and J by 4 bases, and 7 bases separated the two germline ends.